This section outlines one T cell receptor beta chain sequence together with its context. The antigen is undetermined. Sequenced with the Oncomine TCR Beta short-read assay was DNA taken from cultured CD4+ T cells. Each CDR3 protein is one row after TCRdb ran MiXCR on the PCR reads. Of approximately 12,000 distinct CDR3 sequences listed, about 38% were seen once; the top ten hold 20% to 30%. Treatment reported: roughly 11-day PBMC culture with coronavirus spike peptide pools or control peptides (ViraFEST assay). This record belongs to a study of vaccination and CD4 T cells after COVID-19. Whole-study context: Two doses of either BNT162b2 or mRNA-1273 vaccine went to participants.

The CDR3 has 13 amino acids. The V and J ends lost 3 bases and 1 base respectively, with 9 bases between them. CDR1 and CDR2 from the germline V gene are DFQATT and SNEGSKA (reference sequence). The rearrangement joins TRBV20-1 to TRBJ2-5; D remains unclear. The receptor was derived from a human donor with COVID-19. The sample consisted of cultured CD4+ T cells from blood. In DNA, the CDR3 is TGCAGTGCTAGGGCGGACCCCCAAGAGACCCAGTACTTC. Protein product: CSARADPQETQYF.